These 8 T cell receptor beta chains share one sample of origin, sequenced in a study of cytomegalovirus exposure and HLA in healthy donors. A multiplex PCR was run with 60 Vbeta primers and 13 Jbeta primers. Clones were read by immunoSEQ multiplex PCR, and TCRdb kept only the in-frame ones, dropping some. The sample holds 120,000 or so clones; about 80% are singletons and the top ten take 30%. The specimen was PBMCs. These receptors were taken from a man between 60 and 75 years old in good health and CMV-seropositive.

J is TRBJ2-7 and V is TRBV27; 9 bases align to TRBD1. J was trimmed by 6 bases and V by 6 bases; bases with no gene match: 9. Germline loops: CDR1 MNHEY, CDR2 SMNVEV (reference sequence). The CDR3 has 14 residues. In DNA form, the CDR3 reads TGTGCCAGCAGCCCCGGGACAGGGTATCGCGAGCAGTACTTC. Its translation: CASSPGTGYREQYF.

This chain uses TRBV19 with TRBJ1-2, with D hard to call. The germline CDR1 and CDR2 sequences are LNHDA and SQIVND (reference sequence). This CDR3 is built from 13 residues. The V end lost 4 bases, the J end lost 2 bases, and 8 bases lay between the germline ends. The chain's CDR3 is CASSTTRNYGYTF. CDR3 coding DNA: TGTGCCAGTAGTACGACAAGAAACTATGGCTACACCTTC.

This chain uses TRBV5-5 with TRBJ1-5, with a possible D match to TRBD1 (6 bases). The CDR3 runs to 17 residues. Trimming removed 0 bases at V and 4 bases at J, with 17 bases between. CDR1 is SGHKS, CDR2 YYEKEE, per germline (reference sequence). The CDR3 loop reads CASSLGKYLQGNQPQHF. CDR3 DNA sequence: TGTGCCAGCAGCTTGGGTAAATACTTACAGGGAAATCAGCCCCAGCATTTT.

The V call is TRBV4-2, the J call TRBJ2-1, with 11 positions matching TRBD2. The CDR3 length is 16 residues. The J segment lost 3 bases and the V segment lost 4 bases, leaving 5 bases of the junction unmatched. Per germline, CDR1 LGHNA and CDR2 YNFKEQ. CDR3 amino acids: CASSPTSGTIYNEQFF. As DNA, the CDR3 is TGTGCCAGCAGCCCGACTAGCGGGACGATCTACAATGAGCAGTTCTTC.

J is TRBJ1-6 and V is TRBV5-4, with D hard to call. The V end was cut by 4 bases, the J end by 10 bases, with 18 bases between. Germline CDR1 SGHNT, CDR2 YYREEE (reference sequence). This CDR3 has 15 residues. CDR3 in DNA: TGTGCCAGCAGCCAGACACCTGGGAGCGGGTCACCCCTCCACTTT. This gives the protein CASSQTPGSGSPLHF.

V gene TRBV10-1 combines with J gene TRBJ2-3, with 8 bases lining up with TRBD2. From germline, CDR1 is WNHNN and CDR2 SYGVQD (reference sequence). The V segment lost 6 bases and the J segment 4 bases; nucleotides outside the gene matches: 6. This CDR3 has 14 residues. CDR3 sequence reads: CASRSSGEADTQYF. The CDR3 DNA reads as TGCGCCAGCAGAAGTAGCGGGGAAGCAGATACGCAGTATTTT.

This clone was counted once. CDR3 region: CASSSERPGSQETQYF. In DNA, the CDR3 is TGTGCCAGCAGTTCCGAGCGGCCCGGAAGTCAAGAGACCCAGTACTTC. This chain joins TRBV27 and TRBJ2-5; a weak D match, TRBD2 (5 bases). This CDR3 contains 16 residues. V shed 4 bases and J shed 2 bases, with 17 bases lying between them. Germline V gene lookup returns CDR1 MNHEY and CDR2 SMNVEV (reference sequence).

The CDR3 DNA reads as TGTGCCATCTCCGCCCGGGGGGTTAACACCGGGGAGCTGTTTTTT. It is translated as CAISARGVNTGELFF. The chain has TRBV2 and TRBJ2-2; 7 bases align to TRBD2. Trimming cost V 10 bases and J 2 bases; bases outside gene matches: 10. Germline lookup yields CDR1 SNHLY and CDR2 FYNNEI. The CDR3 loop spans 15 amino acids.